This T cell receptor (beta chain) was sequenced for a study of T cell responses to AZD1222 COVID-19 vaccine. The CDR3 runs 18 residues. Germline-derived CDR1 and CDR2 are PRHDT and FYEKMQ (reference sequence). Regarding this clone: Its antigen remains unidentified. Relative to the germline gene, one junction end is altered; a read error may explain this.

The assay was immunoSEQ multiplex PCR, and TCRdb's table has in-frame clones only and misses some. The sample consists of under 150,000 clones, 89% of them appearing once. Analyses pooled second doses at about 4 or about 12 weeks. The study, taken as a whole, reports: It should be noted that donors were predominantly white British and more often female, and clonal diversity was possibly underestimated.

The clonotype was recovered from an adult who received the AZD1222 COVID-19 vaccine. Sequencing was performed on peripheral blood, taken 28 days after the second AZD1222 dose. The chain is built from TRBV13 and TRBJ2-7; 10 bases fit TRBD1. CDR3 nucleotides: TGTGCCAGCAGCGGAAACCGGGACAGGGGCTTAAGCTCCTACAAGCAGTACTTC. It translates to CASSGNRDRGLSSYKQYF.